This TCR beta chain originates from a study of CD8+ T cells in alopecia areata. The sample's treatment: oral pan-JAK inhibitor, 5-10 mg twice daily. Germline lookup yields CDR1 GTSNPN and CDR2 SVGIG (reference sequence). The CDR3 contains 15 residues. After removal of 2 bases from V and 2 bases from J, the junction contained 8 bases not matched to a gene. Reverse transcription of extracted RNA yielded cDNA, which provided the sequencing template. Clones were sequenced by immunoSEQ multiplex PCR, and TCRdb holds only the in-frame ones, with some missing. Among approximately 180,000 clones listed, approximately 57% were seen once.

The sequence was obtained from a human donor with alopecia areata. The sequencing here drew on CD4+ T cells sorted from blood, taken at week 24, from a patient treated with tofacitinib. V usage is TRBV30 and J usage is TRBJ1-1; 7 positions agree with TRBD1. The chain's CDR3 is CAWSLPAGGNTEAFF. CDR3 coding DNA: TGTGCCTGGAGTCTTCCGGCAGGGGGAAACACTGAAGCTTTCTTT.